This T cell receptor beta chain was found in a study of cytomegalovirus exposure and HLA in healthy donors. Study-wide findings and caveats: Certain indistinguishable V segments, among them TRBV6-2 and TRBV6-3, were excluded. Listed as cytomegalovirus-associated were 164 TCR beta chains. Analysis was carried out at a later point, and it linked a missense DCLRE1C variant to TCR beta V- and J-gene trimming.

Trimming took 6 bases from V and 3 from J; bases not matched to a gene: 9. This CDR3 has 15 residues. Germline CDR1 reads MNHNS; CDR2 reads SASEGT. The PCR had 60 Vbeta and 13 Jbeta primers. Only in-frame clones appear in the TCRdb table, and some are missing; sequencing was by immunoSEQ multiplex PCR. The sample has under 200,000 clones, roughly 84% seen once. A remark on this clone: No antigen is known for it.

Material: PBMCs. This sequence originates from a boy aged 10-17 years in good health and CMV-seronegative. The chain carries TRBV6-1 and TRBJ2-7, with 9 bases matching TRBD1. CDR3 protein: CASSAYPGQGYEQYF. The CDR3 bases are TGTGCCAGCAGCGCATATCCGGGACAGGGCTACGAGCAGTACTTC.